Shown below are 15 T cell receptor beta chains from a single sample sequenced in a study of T cells in localized non-small cell lung cancer. The repertoire was sequenced with immunoSEQ multiplex PCR; TCRdb's copy has only in-frame clones and lacks some. The sample consists of about 1,500 clones, 22% of them appearing once. This specimen was normal lung tissue next to the tumor, taken before any cancer treatment. Source of these receptors: a man aged 40-75 years with stage II lung adenocarcinoma.

The chain has TRBV19 and TRBJ1-4; no firm D call. CDR3 size: 11 residues. V shed 6 bases and J shed 11 bases, with 10 bases lying between them. Germline-derived CDR1 and CDR2 are LNHDA and SQIVND (reference sequence). CDR3 nucleotides: TGTGCCAGTAGGGCAAAGTGGAAACTGTTTTTT. This encodes CASRAKWKLFF.

This sequence joins TRBV30 and TRBJ1-2; perhaps TRBD1 as D (5 bases). This CDR3 has 12 residues. The germline CDR1 and CDR2 sequences are GTSNPN and SVGIG (reference sequence). Trimming shortened V by 3 bases and J by 14 bases, and 19 bases separated the two germline ends. In DNA form, the CDR3 reads TGTGCCTGGAGCCAGAACTCCCCGGGACTGACCTTC. Amino acid sequence: CAWSQNSPGLTF. The full variable domain, with the rest looked up from reference TRBV30 and TRBJ1-2, is SQTIHQWPATLVQPVGSPLSLECTVEGTSNPNLYWYRQAAGRGLQLLFYSVGIGQISSEVPQNLSASRPQDRQFILSSKKLLLSDSGFYLCAWSQNSPGLTFGSGTRLTVV.

The V call is TRBV28, the J call TRBJ2-7, with 7 bases matching TRBD2. Germline V gives CDR1 MDHEN, CDR2 SYDVKM. This CDR3 has 15 residues. Trimming at V came to 8 bases and at J to 2 bases, leaving 12 bases not matched to a gene. CDR3 residues: CASLPPGGRTYEQYF. CDR3 bases: TGTGCCAGCCTACCCCCCGGGGGGAGGACCTACGAGCAGTACTTC.

The rearrangement links TRBV19 to TRBJ1-2; D uncertain. The CDR3 length is 15 residues. Germline V lookup: CDR1 LNHDA, CDR2 SQIVND (reference sequence). With 7 bases removed from V and 0 bases from J, the gap between germline ends came to 15 bases. As DNA, the CDR3 is TGTGCCAGTATCCCGGAGGCAGCTACTAACTATGGCTACACCTTC. It specifies CASIPEAATNYGYTF.

This clone is judged medium-sized (0.01 to 0.1%). The chain links TRBV9 to TRBJ2-1; 10 nucleotides match TRBD2. The CDR3 sequence is 15 residues long. Germline trimming cut 7 bases from V and 6 bases from J; bases unmatched to any gene: 10. Germline assignment: CDR1 SGDLS and CDR2 YYNGEE. As DNA, the CDR3 is TGTGCCAGCCAAGCGGGACTAGCGTTGGGCAATGAGCAGTTCTTC. Protein product: CASQAGLALGNEQFF.

The rearrangement uses TRBV6-8 and TRBJ2-3; D gene unclear. V lost 5 bases, J lost 7 bases, and 10 bases lay in between. The CDR3 loop spans 12 amino acids. Germline V CDR1 and CDR2: MNHGY, SAAAGT. This CDR3 is CASSRPKNTQYF. CDR3 sequence (DNA): TGTGCCAGCAGTCGGCCCAAAAATACGCAGTATTTT.

This chain uses TRBV18 with TRBJ1-3, with 7 nucleotides matching TRBD1. V dropped 6 bases and J dropped 3; count of bases not matched to a gene: 8. This CDR3 contains 15 residues. Germline V gene data show CDR1 as KGHSH and CDR2 as LQKENI. CDR3 nucleotides: TGTGCCAGCTCGCCCCAAACAGGGGATGGAAACACCATATATTTT. This codes for CASSPQTGDGNTIYF.

Relative to its sample, this clone is medium-sized. The chain combines TRBV11-3 with TRBJ1-5; the D is unclear. There are 14 residues in the CDR3. Trimming took 5 bases from V and 4 from J, leaving 12 bases between them. The germline CDR1 and CDR2 sequences are SGHNT and YENEEA. DNA for the CDR3: TGTGCCAGCAGCCTAGGCGGCTCTAATCAGCCCCAGCATTTT. It translates to CASSLGGSNQPQHF.

The chain is built from TRBV25-1 and TRBJ1-1; D is ambiguous. The CDR3 covers 12 residues. Trimming stripped 7 bases from V and 1 base from J, with 7 bases between. In germline, CDR1 is MGHDK, CDR2 SYGVNS. The CDR3 bases are TGTGCCAGCAACGGGTGGAACACTGAAGCTTTCTTT. It codes for CASNGWNTEAFF.

J is TRBJ2-2 and V is TRBV11-3; D is uncertain. This CDR3 is 14 amino acids long. CDR1 SGHNT and CDR2 YENEEA come from the germline V gene. V shed 2 bases and J shed 3 bases, with 7 bases lying between them. The DNA of the CDR3 is TGTGCCAGCAGCTTATCAAGTTACACCGGGGAGCTGTTTTTT. Amino acids: CASSLSSYTGELFF. The full variable domain, with the rest looked up from reference TRBV11-3 and TRBJ2-2, is EAGVVQSPRYKIIEKKQPVAFWCNPISGHNTLYWYLQNLGQGPELLIRYENEEAVDDSQLPKDRFSAERLKGVDSTLKIQPAELGDSAVYLCASSLSSYTGELFFGEGSRLTVL.

The V and J genes are TRBV11-3 and TRBJ2-1, with 8 bases fitting TRBD1. The CDR3 is 16 residues long. Germline trimming cut 5 bases from V and 4 bases from J; bases unmatched to any gene: 10. Per the germline V gene, CDR1 is SGHNT and CDR2 is YENEEA. The CDR3 region has the DNA TGTGCCAGCAGCGATAGAGACAGGGGCGGTTACAATGAGCAGTTCTTC. Protein sequence: CASSDRDRGGYNEQFF.

This clone was detected a few times. V gene TRBV15 combines with J gene TRBJ1-4; D is undetermined. Trimming left V 3 bases short and J 0 bases short, with 11 bases between. Per the germline V gene, CDR1 is LNHNV and CDR2 is YYDKDF (reference sequence). The length of the CDR3 is 16 residues. Here the CDR3 DNA reads TGTGCCACCAGCAGGGTAAACAGCGCAACTAATGAAAAACTGTTTTTT. It codes for CATSRVNSATNEKLFF.

A few counts support this clone. V gene TRBV11-3 combines with J gene TRBJ2-1; the D gene could be TRBD1 or TRBD2 (5 bases each). Trimming stripped 6 bases from V and 4 bases from J, with 13 bases between. This CDR3 spans 14 amino acids. Germline-derived CDR1 and CDR2 are SGHNT and YENEEA. CDR3 nucleotides: TGTGCCAGCAGATACCGGGACCAGTACAATGAGCAGTTCTTC. Translating gives CASRYRDQYNEQFF.

This clone was recorded a few times. V gene TRBV9 combines with J gene TRBJ2-3, with TRBD1 identical over 7 bases. CDR3 size: 14 residues. J gave up 1 base and V 7 bases, and 6 bases lay outside the gene matches. Germline lookup yields CDR1 SGDLS and CDR2 YYNGEE. CDR3 sequence (DNA): TGTGCCAGCCAGGCAGGGGGAGGCACAGATACGCAGTATTTT. This translates into CASQAGGGTDTQYF.

The sample holds a few counts of this clone. CDR3 coding DNA: TGTGCCAGCAGCTTGGAGACGGGAGCACGTGAGCAGTTCTTC. Its protein product is CASSLETGAREQFF. J is TRBJ2-1 and V is TRBV11-3, with D possibly being TRBD2 (6 bases). Trimming cost V 3 bases and J 9 bases, with 15 bases left between them. Germline-derived CDR1 and CDR2 are SGHNT and YENEEA. The CDR3 runs to 14 residues. The full variable domain, rest sourced from reference TRBV11-3 and TRBJ2-1, is EAGVVQSPRYKIIEKKQPVAFWCNPISGHNTLYWYLQNLGQGPELLIRYENEEAVDDSQLPKDRFSAERLKGVDSTLKIQPAELGDSAVYLCASSLETGAREQFFGPGTRLTVL.